One and the same sample provided the 32 T cell receptor beta chains below, sequenced in a study of naive and memory T cell subsets. Both TRBC1 and TRBC2 were covered by a beta constant-region primer of two equimolar oligonucleotides. MiXCR, applied by TCRdb to the UMI-ligation and nested PCR reads, yields one record per CDR3 protein. The sample includes around 90,000 distinct CDR3 sequences, 6% to 7.5% seen only once; the top ten take 1.6%. Sequenced input: central memory CD4+ T cells from blood. All receptors derive from a human donor in good health.

This clonotype was counted a few times. The V and J genes are TRBV27 and TRBJ1-1; D is unclear. The CDR3 has 14 amino acids. The germline V and J ends were trimmed by 5 bases and 0 bases, with 10 bases remaining between them. Germline CDR1 reads MNHEY; CDR2 reads SMNVEV (reference sequence). CDR3 coding DNA: TGTGCCAGCAGTCCACTACGGGTGAACACTGAAGCTTTCTTT. This gives the protein CASSPLRVNTEAFF.

This clonotype was observed many times. The chain recombines TRBV29-1 with TRBJ1-5; D is ambiguous. CDR1 and CDR2 from the germline V gene are SQVTM and ANQGSEA. Trimming cost V 4 bases and J 1 base, with 5 bases left between them. This CDR3 contains 12 residues. The CDR3 bases are TGCAGCGTTGCCCTGAGCAATCAGCCCCAGCATTTT. Residues: CSVALSNQPQHF.

This clonotype was counted at least ten times. The DNA for the CDR3 is TGTGCCAGCAGCCCACTGGGAGGGACAGGGGGCGGACGCACTGAAGCTTTCTTT. It encodes CASSPLGGTGGGRTEAFF. The chain combines TRBV7-2 with TRBJ1-1; 12 bases line up with TRBD1. CDR1 and CDR2 (germline): SGHTA, FQGNSA. V was clipped by 5 bases and J by 4 bases; unmatched bases: 14. The CDR3 extends over 18 amino acids.

This clonotype occurred many times. The chain is built from TRBV29-1 and TRBJ2-7; 7 nucleotides agree with TRBD2. The CDR3 runs to 13 residues. The trim removed 7 bases at V and 5 bases at J, leaving 11 bases unmatched. CDR1 is SQVTM and CDR2 is ANQGSEA in the germline V gene. The DNA of the CDR3 is TGCAGCGCCCATGGCGGGAGCAGAGACGAGCAGTACTTC. This encodes CSAHGGSRDEQYF.

This clonotype appeared a few times. J is TRBJ2-7 and V is TRBV2; D not resolved. V was cut by 6 bases and J by 6 bases, with 15 bases left in between. The CDR3 sequence is 13 residues long. Germline values: CDR1 SNHLY, CDR2 FYNNEI. CDR3 bases: TGTGCCAGCAGCCAACTTCGGGCGCCCGAGCAGTACTTC. Translating it yields CASSQLRAPEQYF.

This clonotype was counted ten times or more. J is TRBJ2-5 and V is TRBV20-1, with TRBD2 matching over 13 bases. The CDR3 runs 14 residues. V shed 5 bases and J 4 bases; nucleotides not matched to a gene: 4. The germline CDR1 and CDR2 sequences are DFQATT and SNEGSKA (reference sequence). CDR3 sequence: CSAPRLAGGETQYF. DNA for the CDR3: TGCAGTGCTCCACGACTAGCGGGGGGAGAGACCCAGTACTTC.

Only a few counts were recorded for this clonotype. The V and J genes are TRBV30 and TRBJ2-7, with TRBD1 identical over 9 bases. CDR1 is GTSNPN, CDR2 SVGIG, per germline (reference sequence). The CDR3 extends over 13 amino acids. V trimming: 8 bases; J trimming: 6 bases; junction bases outside the gene matches: 11. CDR3 sequence: CATQDRGRREQYF. The CDR3 coding sequence is TGTGCCACCCAGGACAGGGGAAGACGCGAGCAGTACTTC.

The J gene is TRBJ2-5, the V gene TRBV5-4, with D perhaps being TRBD1 or TRBD2 (5 bases each). This CDR3 is built from 15 residues. In germline, CDR1 is SGHNT, CDR2 YYREEE (reference sequence). The ends were cut back, 1 base at V and 5 bases at J, with 15 bases in the middle. CDR3 sequence reads: CASSLWGRSGETQYF. For the CDR3, the DNA is TGTGCCAGCAGCTTGTGGGGACGATCGGGGGAGACCCAGTACTTC.

This clonotype was observed at least ten times. The chain recombines TRBV2 with TRBJ2-6, with TRBD2 as a possible D gene (5 bases). V was trimmed by 6 bases and J by 0 bases, leaving 9 bases between them. Per germline, CDR1 SNHLY and CDR2 FYNNEI. This CDR3 region has 15 residues. The CDR3 loop reads CASRSAGSGANVLTF. The CDR3 coding sequence is TGTGCCAGCAGGAGTGCGGGCTCTGGGGCCAACGTCCTGACTTTC. Variable domain in full (rest from reference TRBV2 and TRBJ2-6): EPEVTQTPSHQVTQMGQEVILRCVPISNHLYFYWYRQILGQKVEFLVSFYNNEISEKSEIFDDQFSVERPDGSNFTLKIRSTKLEDSAMYFCASRSAGSGANVLTFGAGSRLTVL.

The table lists this clonotype with many counts. The chain links TRBV21-1 to TRBJ2-7. TRBV21-1 is described as a pseudogene. The CDR3 totals 13 residues. The CDR3 DNA follows: TGTGCCAGCAGCAAAGCGCTTAGAGCCGAGCAGTACTTC. This sequence encodes CASSKALRAEQYF.

This clonotype has more than one count but fewer than ten. The gene calls are TRBV9 and TRBJ2-1, with 9 bases fitting TRBD2. In germline, CDR1 is SGDLS, CDR2 YYNGEE. Trimming removed 4 bases from V and 4 bases from J; junction bases left unmatched: 9. The CDR3 loop spans 16 amino acids. CDR3 DNA: TGTGCCAGCAGCAAAAGAGCGGGAGGACCTTACAATGAGCAGTTCTTC. This gives the protein CASSKRAGGPYNEQFF.

The chain uses TRBV20-1 and TRBJ2-7, with D perhaps TRBD2 (6 bases). Germline V lookup: CDR1 DFQATT, CDR2 SNEGSKA (reference sequence). The CDR3 runs 15 residues. The V and J ends lost 7 bases and 2 bases respectively, with 21 bases between them. The CDR3 DNA is TGCAGTGTTCCGAGGGTAGGGACTGGTACCTACGAGCAGTACTTC. Its protein is CSVPRVGTGTYEQYF.

For this clonotype: Possible read error: a much larger clone is one base away. The genes are TRBV15 and TRBJ2-1, with 8 nucleotides matching TRBD2. Per germline, CDR1 LNHNV and CDR2 YYDKDF (reference sequence). The V gene end was trimmed by 2 bases and the J gene end by 7 bases; junction bases not matched to a gene: 13. The CDR3 is 17 residues long. The DNA of the CDR3 is TGTGCCACCAGCAGACCGGGGTTTAGCGGGGAGCGAAATGAGCAGTTCTTC. Translating gives CATSRPGFSGERNEQFF.

The rearrangement uses TRBV12-3 or TRBV12-4 and TRBJ2-1; 9 bases match TRBD2. The V and J ends lost 1 base and 8 bases, in that order; junction bases with no gene match: 9. The CDR3 consists of 16 residues. In DNA, the CDR3 is TGTGCCAGCAGTTTAGAATCGACCGGGACTAGCTATGAGCAGTTCTTC. Encoded protein: CASSLESTGTSYEQFF.

At least ten counts were recorded for this clonotype. The chain employs TRBV12-3 or TRBV12-4 and TRBJ1-2; D is unclear. Trimming stripped 2 bases from V and 3 bases from J, with 7 bases between. This CDR3 is 13 amino acids long. CDR3 residues: CASSLNDYYGYTF. Here the CDR3 DNA reads TGTGCCAGCAGTTTAAACGATTACTATGGCTACACCTTC.

The chain is built from TRBV18 and TRBJ2-1; no firm D call. The V and J ends lost 2 bases and 10 bases respectively, with 9 bases between them. This CDR3 contains 12 residues. Looked up from germline, CDR1 is KGHSH and CDR2 is LQKENI. This CDR3 is CASSPMALEQFF. The CDR3 nucleotides are TGTGCCAGCTCACCAATGGCCCTCGAGCAGTTCTTC.

This clonotype appeared once. The CDR3 bases are TGTGCCAGCAGCTCCTGGGGGCTTCGCTCTGGGGCCAACGTCCTGACTTTC. This translates into CASSSWGLRSGANVLTF. The chain joins TRBV7-2 to TRBJ2-6, with D tentatively TRBD1 (6 bases). Germline assignment: CDR1 SGHTA and CDR2 FQGNSA. Trimming left V 4 bases short and J 0 bases short, with 13 bases between. The CDR3 has 17 amino acids.

This clonotype was detected ten times or more. The chain joins TRBV6-7 to TRBJ2-1, with 7 bases lining up with TRBD2. TRBV6-7 is an ORF, and what it does is uncertain. V was pared by 6 bases and J by 4 bases, with 12 bases of the junction left unmatched. The length of the CDR3 is 16 residues. The CDR3 region is CASSLFLAEPYNEQFF. The CDR3 region has the DNA TGTGCCAGCAGCCTCTTTCTAGCGGAGCCTTACAATGAGCAGTTCTTC.

Ten or more counts support this clonotype. The chain combines TRBV11-3 with TRBJ2-7; 9 bases match TRBD1. This CDR3 is built from 15 residues. Per germline, CDR1 SGHNT and CDR2 YENEEA. Trimming at V came to 5 bases and at J to 4 bases, leaving 9 bases not matched to a gene. CDR3 nucleotides: TGTGCCAGCAGCACCTGGGACAGGGTAGTGTACGAGCAGTACTTC. Translating gives CASSTWDRVVYEQYF.

This clonotype was detected a few times. The chain links TRBV20-1 to TRBJ2-1; weak D call: TRBD2 (6 bases). Germline V gene lookup returns CDR1 DFQATT and CDR2 SNEGSKA (reference sequence). Deletions cut 0 bases from V and 6 bases from J, with 18 bases between. This CDR3 region has 16 residues. CDR3 sequence: CSARDLQRTGGNEQFF. CDR3 coding DNA: TGCAGTGCTAGAGATCTCCAGCGCACCGGGGGCAATGAGCAGTTCTTC.

This clonotype was observed a few times. The chain joins TRBV30 to TRBJ2-2, with D tentatively TRBD2 (6 bases). This CDR3 has 15 amino acids. Germline values: CDR1 GTSNPN, CDR2 SVGIG (reference sequence). Trimming removed 2 bases from V and 5 bases from J, with 15 bases in between. This chain's CDR3 is CAWSRWAGRTGELFF. The CDR3 bases are TGTGCCTGGAGTCGGTGGGCAGGGAGGACCGGGGAGCTGTTTTTT.

This clonotype was picked up a small number of times. The chain is built from TRBV10-3 and TRBJ2-7; D perhaps matches TRBD1 (6 bases). Germline values: CDR1 ENHRY, CDR2 SYGVKD. The CDR3 spans 16 residues. Trimming removed 6 bases from V and 0 bases from J, with 18 bases in between. The DNA of the CDR3 is TGTGCCATCAGATCCCCCAACAGGGATAGCTCCTACGAGCAGTACTTC. Encoded protein: CAIRSPNRDSSYEQYF.

In its sample, this clonotype was seen many times. This chain connects TRBV28 to TRBJ1-1, with 9 positions matching TRBD1. This CDR3 contains 13 residues. The trim removed 5 bases at V and 4 bases at J, leaving 2 bases unmatched. The germline CDR1 and CDR2 sequences are MDHEN and SYDVKM. The CDR3 DNA reads TGTGCCAGCAGTAGGGACAGGGTCACTGAAGCTTTCTTT. This encodes CASSRDRVTEAFF. The full variable domain, in which reference TRBV28 and TRBJ1-1 provide the parts outside the CDR3, is DVKVTQSSRYLVKRTGEKVFLECVQDMDHENMFWYRQDPGLGLRLIYFSYDVKMKEKGDIPEGYSVSREKKERFSLILESASTNQTSMYLCASSRDRVTEAFFGQGTRLTVV.

This clonotype appeared a few times. The V and J genes are TRBV20-1 and TRBJ2-1; 9 nucleotides align to TRBD1. The J segment lost 1 base and the V segment lost 6 bases, leaving 16 bases of the junction unmatched. Germline lookup yields CDR1 DFQATT and CDR2 SNEGSKA (reference sequence). This CDR3 has 18 amino acids. The CDR3 is CSAHKTGGGGGSYNEQFF. CDR3 sequence (DNA): TGCAGTGCCCATAAGACAGGGGGAGGGGGGGGTTCCTACAATGAGCAGTTCTTC.

The rearrangement joins TRBV9 to TRBJ2-3, with D possibly being TRBD1 or TRBD2 (5 bases each). The CDR3 sequence is 17 residues long. Germline V gene data show CDR1 as SGDLS and CDR2 as YYNGEE. Deletions cut 0 bases from V and 5 bases from J, with 19 bases between. The CDR3 bases are TGTGCCAGCAGCGTAGAGGGGACGGGTGGGGTTCGAGATACGCAGTATTTT. Protein product: CASSVEGTGGVRDTQYF.

This clonotype was observed at least ten times. V is TRBV20-1 and J is TRBJ2-5; D perhaps matches TRBD2 (6 bases). Trimming shortened V by 8 bases and J by 6 bases, and 22 bases separated the two germline ends. Germline lookup yields CDR1 DFQATT and CDR2 SNEGSKA (reference sequence). The CDR3 runs 14 residues. The CDR3 DNA reads TGCAGTACCACCGCGACTGGAGGGCGGAAGACCCAGTACTTC. The encoded protein is CSTTATGGRKTQYF.

This clonotype was counted between two and nine times. The chain combines TRBV9 with TRBJ2-5; D ambiguous. Germline values: CDR1 SGDLS, CDR2 YYNGEE. The CDR3 contains 14 residues. V was cut by 1 base and J by 1 base, with 8 bases left in between. This CDR3 reads CASSVRWSQETQYF. CDR3 coding DNA: TGTGCCAGCAGCGTACGATGGAGCCAAGAGACCCAGTACTTC.

There are many counts of this clonotype. V is TRBV5-5 and J is TRBJ2-5; 8 bases match TRBD1. Germline CDR1 reads SGHKS; CDR2 reads YYEKEE (reference sequence). V shed 4 bases, J shed 3 bases, and the junction held 5 bases outside the gene matches. The CDR3 runs to 14 residues. The CDR3 DNA follows: TGTGCCAGCAGCACCGGACAGGGTAAAGAGACCCAGTACTTC. Protein sequence: CASSTGQGKETQYF.

Details on this clonotype: A read error is possible here, since a much larger clone lies one base away. V and J are TRBV30 and TRBJ1-1; 8 nucleotides align to TRBD1. There are 18 residues in the CDR3. CDR1 is GTSNPN and CDR2 is SVGIG in the germline V gene (reference sequence). CDR3 protein: CAWSNRQGTNFMNTEALF. DNA for the CDR3: TGTGCCTGGAGTAACCGACAGGGGACAAACTTCATGAACACTGAAGCTCTCTTT.

The rearrangement links TRBV2 to TRBJ2-5, with D maybe TRBD1 (6 bases). V was clipped by 11 bases and J by 0 bases, with 10 bases between them. Germline values: CDR1 SNHLY, CDR2 FYNNEI. This CDR3 is built from 12 residues. CDR3 protein: CAGRTDQETQYF. As DNA, the CDR3 is TGTGCCGGACGGACAGACCAAGAGACCCAGTACTTC.

On this clonotype itself: The junction differs from germline at one of its ends, possibly a read error. This chain uses TRBV6-6 with TRBJ1-1, with a tentative D call TRBD1 (6 bases). CDR1 and CDR2 (germline): MNHNY, SVGAGI (reference sequence). The CDR3 is 15 amino acids. DNA for the CDR3: TGTGCCAGCAGTTACTCGACGGTCCGGGACACTGAAGCTTTATTT. This codes for CASSYSTVRDTEALF.

This clonotype was seen repeatedly, ten times or more. This chain connects TRBV20-1 to TRBJ1-1, with D possibly being TRBD1 (5 bases). From germline, CDR1 is DFQATT and CDR2 SNEGSKA (reference sequence). V was cut by 1 base and J by 1 base, with 10 bases left in between. The CDR3 runs 14 residues. CDR3 protein: CSARGPGGNTEAFF. In nucleotides, the CDR3 is TGCAGTGCTAGAGGGCCGGGGGGGAACACTGAAGCTTTCTTT.